These 17 T cell receptor beta chains share one sample of origin, sequenced in a study of T cells in localized non-small cell lung cancer. Sequencing used immunoSEQ multiplex PCR; TCRdb keeps in-frame clones, though not all of them. The sample has approximately 150,000 clones; roughly nine tenths are singletons. The sample was peripheral blood, taken before any cancer treatment. These receptors were collected from a female donor older than 55 with stage I lung adenocarcinoma.

V and J are TRBV20-1 and TRBJ1-1; D gene uncertain. The CDR3 is 11 amino acids. CDR1 and CDR2 from the germline V gene are DFQATT and SNEGSKA (reference sequence). Trimming took off 6 bases at V and 6 bases at J, with 11 bases between the two ends. The CDR3 region is CSALGDAEAFF. CDR3 in DNA: TGCAGTGCGCTGGGCGACGCTGAAGCTTTCTTT.

The chain couples TRBV11-2 to TRBJ2-1, with 8 bases lining up with TRBD1. The V and J ends lost 3 bases and 9 bases, in that order; junction bases with no gene match: 4. This CDR3 is 13 amino acids long. CDR1 is SGHAT, CDR2 FQNNGV, per germline. CDR3 DNA sequence: TGTGCCAGCAGCTTCCCGGACAGGGTTGAGCAGTTCTTC. Translating gives CASSFPDRVEQFF.

This chain joins TRBV4-2 and TRBJ2-7; D is unclear. Trimming took off 0 bases at V and 3 bases at J, with 12 bases between the two ends. This CDR3 has 15 amino acids. Per germline, CDR1 LGHNA and CDR2 YNFKEQ. The CDR3 coding sequence is TGTGCCAGCAGCCAAGATCAAACGGAGAACTACGAGCAGTACTTC. Protein sequence: CASSQDQTENYEQYF.

This chain links TRBV5-6 with TRBJ2-1, with 13 bases lining up with TRBD2. Germline V gives CDR1 SGHDT, CDR2 YYEEEE. This CDR3 region has 18 residues. With 4 bases clipped from V and 2 bases from J, the junction kept 9 bases outside the gene matches. The CDR3 DNA reads as TGTGCCAGCAGCCTGCCGGGACTAGCGGGAAGCACCTACAATGAGCAGTTCTTC. Its protein product is CASSLPGLAGSTYNEQFF.

V usage is TRBV28 and J usage is TRBJ2-6, with no clear D. Trimming took off 3 bases at V and 0 bases at J, with 9 bases between the two ends. Germline V gives CDR1 MDHEN, CDR2 SYDVKM. There are 16 residues in the CDR3. The CDR3 nucleotides read TGTGCCAGCAGTTTGGATCACAGCTCTGGGGCCAACGTCCTGACTTTC. This sequence encodes CASSLDHSSGANVLTF.

The rearrangement uses TRBV7-3 and TRBJ2-7; 11 bases match TRBD2. Germline V lookup: CDR1 SGHTA, CDR2 FQGTGA. V was pared by 5 bases and J by 2 bases, with 5 bases of the junction left unmatched. CDR3 size: 15 residues. CDR3 sequence (DNA): TGTGCCAGCAGCCATCCGGGACTAGCGGCCTACGAGCAGTACTTC. Translated: CASSHPGLAAYEQYF.

The chain links TRBV6-5 to TRBJ1-1; D remains ambiguous. V lost 7 bases and J lost 5, with 8 bases in between. The germline gives CDR1 MNHEY, CDR2 SVGAGI. The CDR3 is 11 residues long. CDR3 sequence (DNA): TGTGCCAGCATTAGCCGGACTGAAGCTTTCTTT. Protein: CASISRTEAFF.

The chain uses TRBV2 and TRBJ1-2; D gene ambiguous. CDR1 is SNHLY, CDR2 FYNNEI, per germline. The CDR3 length is 14 residues. Trimming pared 6 bases from V and 0 bases from J, leaving 11 bases between. In DNA form, the CDR3 reads TGTGCCAGCAGCTCGAGGGAGGCTAACTATGGCTACACCTTC. This gives the protein CASSSREANYGYTF.

The chain combines TRBV5-1 with TRBJ1-2; 8 bases map to TRBD1. CDR1 is SGHRS and CDR2 is YFSETQ in the germline V gene. The CDR3 has 13 residues. The V and J ends lost 3 bases and 4 bases, in that order; junction bases with no gene match: 2. As DNA, the CDR3 is TGCGCCAGCAGCTCGGGACAGGTCTATGGCTACACCTTC. Protein sequence: CASSSGQVYGYTF.

V usage is TRBV5-1 and J usage is TRBJ2-3; D gene ambiguous. The length of the CDR3 is 15 residues. Germline CDR1 is SGHRS and CDR2 is YFSETQ. V was cut by 7 bases and J by 0 bases, with 15 bases left in between. CDR3 nucleotides: TGCGCCAGCTTCGCTGGCGGAGCTAGCACAGATACGCAGTATTTT. Amino acid sequence: CASFAGGASTDTQYF.

The sample holds one count of this clone. This chain connects TRBV6-5 to TRBJ2-7; D perhaps matches TRBD1 (6 bases). The CDR3 covers 14 residues. The V end lost 8 bases, the J end lost 2 bases, and 16 bases lay between the germline ends. Per germline, CDR1 MNHEY and CDR2 SVGAGI. Here the CDR3 DNA reads TGTGCCAGCGGAACCTGGGGGCGGACCTACGAGCAGTACTTC. The encoded protein is CASGTWGRTYEQYF.

The chain links TRBV29-1 to TRBJ1-1; 7 nucleotides match TRBD1. The V segment lost 5 bases and the J segment 6 bases; nucleotides outside the gene matches: 9. This CDR3 has 13 amino acids. Per the germline V gene, CDR1 is SQVTM and CDR2 is ANQGSEA. The CDR3 DNA reads TGCAGCGTTCAATCCTTTGACAGGGCTGAAGCTTTCTTT. Amino acid sequence: CSVQSFDRAEAFF.

V is TRBV5-1 and J is TRBJ2-3; no clear D. V was cut by 3 bases and J by 3 bases, with 14 bases left in between. This CDR3 spans 15 amino acids. Germline CDR1 reads SGHRS; CDR2 reads YFSETQ. The CDR3: CASSSLGWGTDTQYF. The CDR3 nucleotides read TGCGCCAGCAGCTCGCTTGGATGGGGAACAGATACGCAGTATTTT.

A few counts support this clone. The rearrangement uses TRBV30 and TRBJ1-1; D is uncertain. Germline CDR1 and CDR2: GTSNPN and SVGIG (reference sequence). Deletions cut 4 bases from V and 0 bases from J, with 6 bases between. The CDR3 spans 12 residues. The CDR3 region is CAWTEMNTEAFF. The CDR3 nucleotides are TGTGCCTGGACAGAAATGAACACTGAAGCTTTCTTT.

This clone has just one count. J is TRBJ2-1 and V is TRBV2; D perhaps matches TRBD1 (6 bases). The CDR3 is made up of 16 amino acids. Germline V gene lookup returns CDR1 SNHLY and CDR2 FYNNEI. Trimming removed 8 bases from V and 7 bases from J, with 24 bases in between. The CDR3 bases are TGTGCCAGCGATTCCTTGGGACAAAGCCTTGGGAATGAGCAGTTCTTC. This encodes CASDSLGQSLGNEQFF.

The genes are TRBV2 and TRBJ2-7; 8 bases match TRBD1. Trimming at V came to 5 bases and at J to 4 bases, leaving 7 bases not matched to a gene. CDR1 and CDR2 from the germline V gene are SNHLY and FYNNEI. The CDR3 runs 14 residues. The CDR3 sequence: CASSQGQGSYEQYF. The DNA for the CDR3 is TGTGCCAGCAGTCAAGGACAGGGCTCTTACGAGCAGTACTTC.

The V gene is TRBV5-1, the J gene TRBJ2-7; no clear D gene. From germline, CDR1 is SGHRS and CDR2 YFSETQ. The CDR3 is made up of 14 amino acids. The V end lost 4 bases, the J end lost 6 bases, and 17 bases lay between the germline ends. This CDR3 is CASSLRIADGEQYF. The DNA for the CDR3 is TGCGCCAGCAGCCTCCGAATCGCGGATGGCGAGCAGTACTTC.